The next 10 T cell receptor beta chains were all read from a single sample in a study of blood T cell repertoires in COVID-19. The protocol was immunoSEQ multiplex PCR, while the TCRdb copy is restricted to in-frame clones and leaves out a portion. The sample records hundreds of thousands of clones, about 80% being singletons. The sample taken for sequencing was peripheral blood. The receptors come from a woman of 80 years or more with acute or convalescent COVID-19.

This clone is judged medium-sized. The chain combines TRBV19 with TRBJ1-5; no definite D call. Trimming cost V 0 bases and J 0 bases, with 6 bases left between them. The length of the CDR3 is 15 residues. Germline V gene data show CDR1 as LNHDA and CDR2 as SQIVND (reference sequence). For the CDR3, the DNA is TGTGCCAGTAGTATAGACCAGGCTAGCAATCAGCCCCAGCATTTT. Amino acids: CASSIDQASNQPQHF.

This chain joins TRBV2 and TRBJ2-3, with D maybe TRBD2 (6 bases). This CDR3 region has 12 residues. Between the trimmed V and J ends, which lost 8 bases and 2 bases, there was a span of 8 bases. From germline, CDR1 is SNHLY and CDR2 FYNNEI. CDR3 region: CASGGNTDTQYF. The DNA of the CDR3 is TGTGCCAGCGGAGGGAACACAGATACGCAGTATTTT.

This clone was seen a single time. This chain links TRBV5-4 with TRBJ1-1; the match to TRBD1 covers 7 bases. The CDR3 is 15 residues long. From germline, CDR1 is SGHNT and CDR2 YYREEE (reference sequence). Losses at the gene ends were 5 bases for V and 2 bases for J; bases not matched to a gene: 9. The CDR3 DNA follows: TGTGCCAGCAGTTTAAAGACAGGGATCAACACTGAAGCTTTCTTT. Translating gives CASSLKTGINTEAFF.

On this clone: The germline gene is not matched at one end of the junction; a read error may be the cause. The rearrangement uses TRBV6-2 or TRBV6-3 and TRBJ2-7; 9 nucleotides align to TRBD1. Per germline, CDR1 MNHEY and CDR2 SVGEGT. The CDR3 covers 13 residues. CDR3 amino acids: CASSYKRTGERYF. In DNA, the CDR3 is TGTGCCAGCAGTTACAAGCGGACAGGGGAGCGGTACTTC.

The chain uses TRBV6-2 or TRBV6-3 and TRBJ2-4; 12 bases are a match to TRBD2. Unmatched junction bases numbered 9, after V lost 6 bases and J lost 0 bases. Germline V gene sequence: CDR1 MNHEY, CDR2 SVGEGT. The CDR3 loop spans 18 amino acids. DNA for the CDR3: TGTGCCAGCAGCGGGCTAGCGGGGGGGGATATAGCCAAAAACATTCAGTACTTC. This encodes CASSGLAGGDIAKNIQYF.

The chain uses TRBV15 and TRBJ2-1; perhaps TRBD2 as D (5 bases). Germline V gene sequence: CDR1 LNHNV, CDR2 YYDKDF (reference sequence). There are 17 residues in the CDR3. The V and J ends lost 1 base and 5 bases respectively, with 18 bases between them. The CDR3 is CATSRGGSGPTNNEQFF. In nucleotides, the CDR3 is TGTGCCACCAGCAGAGGAGGAAGCGGACCAACTAACAATGAGCAGTTCTTC. The entire variable domain, with the rest obtained from reference TRBV15 and TRBJ2-1, is as follows: DAMVIQNPRYQVTQFGKPVTLSCSQTLNHNVMYWYQQKSSQAPKLLFHYYDKDFNNEADTPDNFQSRRPNTSFCFLDIRSPGLGDTAMYLCATSRGGSGPTNNEQFFGPGTRLTVL.

The chain couples TRBV5-1 to TRBJ2-6; no reliable D call. Germline V gene sequence: CDR1 SGHRS, CDR2 YFSETQ. This CDR3 spans 14 amino acids. V gave up 7 bases and J gave up 0 bases, with 8 bases separating them. CDR3 in amino acids: CASSESSGANVLTF. CDR3 coding DNA: TGCGCCAGCTCGGAGAGCTCTGGGGCCAACGTCCTGACTTTC.

The rearrangement uses TRBV6-6 and TRBJ2-7; 9 bases align to TRBD1. This CDR3 has 14 residues. In germline, CDR1 is MNHNY, CDR2 SVGAGI (reference sequence). Trimming at V came to 0 bases and at J to 4 bases, leaving 1 base not matched to a gene. The CDR3 region is CASSYSGTGYEQYF. The CDR3 DNA sequence: TGTGCCAGCAGTTACTCTGGGACAGGGTACGAGCAGTACTTC.

This clone showed up just a few times. This chain uses TRBV5-1 with TRBJ1-1; D gene uncertain. V shed 4 bases and J shed 3 bases, with 7 bases lying between them. This CDR3 is built from 12 residues. CDR1 and CDR2 (germline): SGHRS, YFSETQ. CDR3: CASSSPDTEAFF. The CDR3 nucleotides read TGCGCCAGCAGCAGCCCGGACACTGAAGCTTTCTTT.

On this clone itself: The sample has other DNA sequences that encode this CDR3 too. V usage is TRBV30 and J usage is TRBJ2-1, with D perhaps matching TRBD2 (6 bases). The CDR3 spans 14 residues. Per germline, CDR1 GTSNPN and CDR2 SVGIG (reference sequence). The V end lost 0 bases, the J end lost 2 bases, and 8 bases lay between the germline ends. The chain's CDR3 is CAWSVGGTYNEQFF. DNA of the CDR3: TGTGCCTGGAGTGTAGGCGGGACCTACAATGAGCAGTTCTTC.